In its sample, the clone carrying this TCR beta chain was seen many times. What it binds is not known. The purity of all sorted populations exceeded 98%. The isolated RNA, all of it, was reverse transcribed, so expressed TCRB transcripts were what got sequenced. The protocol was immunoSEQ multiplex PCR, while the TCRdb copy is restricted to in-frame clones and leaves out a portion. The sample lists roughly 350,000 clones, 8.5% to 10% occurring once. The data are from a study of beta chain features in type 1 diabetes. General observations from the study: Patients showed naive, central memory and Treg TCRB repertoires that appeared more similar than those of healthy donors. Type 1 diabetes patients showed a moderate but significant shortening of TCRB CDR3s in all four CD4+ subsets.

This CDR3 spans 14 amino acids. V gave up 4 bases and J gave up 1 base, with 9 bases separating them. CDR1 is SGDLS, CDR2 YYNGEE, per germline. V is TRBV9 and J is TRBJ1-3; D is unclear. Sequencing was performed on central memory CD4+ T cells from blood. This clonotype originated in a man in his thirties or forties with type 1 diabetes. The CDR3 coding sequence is TGTGCCAGCAGCCCAGTCACTTCTGGAAACACCATATATTTT. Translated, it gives CASSPVTSGNTIYF.